This is a list of T cell receptor beta chains from one sample in a study of blood T cell repertoires in COVID-19. Sequencing was performed with immunoSEQ multiplex PCR; in TCRdb, only in-frame clones are kept and a portion is missing. The sample has around 130,000 clones, approximately 88% seen once. Sample: peripheral blood. All receptors come from a woman of 80 years or more with acute or convalescent COVID-19. CDR3s include the opening cysteine and the closing phenylalanine or tryptophan. A D gene is named only where the DNA matches it firmly. Clone size is not always given. Where it is, it says once, few, many or a class for expanded clones.

d_call | clone_size | j_call | v_call | cdr3_aa | cdr3_nt
TRBD1 | . | TRBJ1-4 | TRBV25-1 | CASSGSTGRNEKLFF | TGTGCCAGCAGTGGGTCGACAGGGCGAAATGAAAAACTGTTTTTT
TRBD1 | . | TRBJ1-2 | TRBV7-9 | CASSLKTGGADYGYTF | TGTGCCAGCAGCTTAAAAACAGGGGGCGCAGACTATGGCTACACCTTC
. | . | TRBJ1-3 | TRBV7-8 | CASSRNQGSSGNTIYF | TGTGCCAGCAGCAGGAATCAGGGGAGCTCTGGAAACACCATATATTTT
TRBD1 | . | TRBJ1-6 | TRBV7-2 | CASSLAHRGDSPLHF | TGTGCCAGCAGCTTAGCGCACAGGGGTGATTCACCCCTCCACTTT
. | . | TRBJ1-5 | TRBV18 | CASSPSQGNQPQHF | TGTGCCAGCTCACCATCTCAGGGTAATCAGCCCCAGCATTTT
. | . | TRBJ1-2 | TRBV12-5 | CASGRQSSDYGYTF | TGTGCTAGTGGTCGACAGAGCAGTGACTATGGCTACACCTTC
. | . | TRBJ2-7 | TRBV4-1 | CASSQDPLRPRSYEQYF | TGCGCCAGCAGCCAAGATCCCCTGAGGCCACGCTCCTACGAGCAGTACTTC
. | few | TRBJ1-2 | TRBV2 | CASSVQVYGYTF | TGTGCCAGCAGTGTACAGGTTTACGGCTACACCTTC
. | . | TRBJ1-4 | TRBV18 | CASSSTGTGEKLFF | TGTGCCAGCTCAAGCACAGGGACGGGTGAAAAACTGTTTTTT
. | . | TRBJ2-7 | TRBV7-9 | CASSAPVTPYEQYF | TGTGCCAGCAGCGCTCCAGTAACCCCCTACGAGCAGTACTTC